These 17 T cell receptor beta chains originate from one sample sequenced in a study of early T cells in non-severe SARS-CoV-2 infection. TCRdb ran MiXCR on the 5' RACE reads and lists one entry per CDR3 protein. The table lists approximately 83,000 distinct CDR3 sequences, over 11% of them singletons, with roughly 3.1% in the top ten. Sequences were obtained from whole blood. These receptors were collected from an adult who was a healthcare worker with PCR-confirmed SARS-CoV-2 infection or an uninfected control (not recorded which).

This clonotype was counted at least ten times. The chain uses TRBV2 and TRBJ2-5, with a possible D match to TRBD1 (6 bases). CDR3 length: 13 residues. V lost 6 bases and J 0 bases, leaving 8 bases between the germline ends. Looked up from germline, CDR1 is SNHLY and CDR2 is FYNNEI. CDR3 protein: CASSRDNQETQYF. The DNA of the CDR3 is TGTGCCAGCAGCCGGGACAACCAAGAGACCCAGTACTTC.

This clonotype has just a few counts. The chain links TRBV25-1 to TRBJ2-7; TRBD1 might be the D (6 bases). CDR3 length: 13 residues. From germline, CDR1 is MGHDK and CDR2 SYGVNS. Trimming left V 6 bases short and J 7 bases short, with 16 bases between. The CDR3 loop reads CASRKDSLGEQYF. The CDR3 nucleotides are TGTGCCAGCAGGAAGGACAGCCTCGGGGAGCAGTACTTC.

The rearrangement uses TRBV11-1 and TRBJ2-7; D remains unclear. Germline assignment: CDR1 SGHAT and CDR2 FQDESV (reference sequence). V lost 4 bases, J lost 3 bases, and 4 bases lay in between. CDR3 length: 11 amino acids. The CDR3 reads CASSSLYEQYF. The CDR3 DNA reads as TGTGCCAGCAGCTCACTCTACGAGCAGTACTTC. Full variable domain (missing parts from reference TRBV11-1 and TRBJ2-7): EAEVAQSPRYKITEKSQAVAFWCDPISGHATLYWYRQILGQGPELLVQFQDESVVDDSQLPKDRFSAERLKGVDSTLKIQPAELGDSAMYLCASSSLYEQYFGPGTRLTVT.

The gene calls are TRBV20-1 and TRBJ2-5; 9 bases agree with TRBD2. CDR1 is DFQATT and CDR2 is SNEGSKA in the germline V gene (reference sequence). This CDR3 region has 14 residues. J lost 5 bases, V lost 3 bases, and 7 bases had no gene match. CDR3 region: CSARAAGGPETQYF. The CDR3 DNA sequence: TGCAGTGCTAGGGCAGCGGGGGGCCCGGAGACCCAGTACTTC.

This clonotype was observed a few times. The J gene is TRBJ2-5, the V gene TRBV6-1; 8 positions match TRBD1. The germline V gene has CDR1 MNHNS and CDR2 SASEGT. J lost 5 bases, V lost 8 bases, and 7 bases had no gene match. The CDR3 has 13 residues. CDR3 in amino acids: CASAPRGRETQYF. The CDR3 DNA is TGTGCCAGCGCCCCCAGGGGGCGGGAGACCCAGTACTTC.

This clonotype was seen a handful of times. The chain carries TRBV12-3 or TRBV12-4 and TRBJ1-1; possibly TRBD1 for D (5 bases). The length of the CDR3 is 14 residues. V shed 4 bases and J shed 11 bases, with 20 bases lying between them. The CDR3 region is CASSSRDWGGWAFF. CDR3 DNA sequence: TGTGCCAGCAGTTCCCGGGACTGGGGCGGCTGGGCTTTCTTT.

This clonotype was seen many times. CDR3 coding DNA: TGTGCCAGCAGTTACGACAGATTCTCTGGAAACACCATATATTTT. As protein: CASSYDRFSGNTIYF. This chain joins TRBV6-5 and TRBJ1-3, with D possibly matching TRBD1 (5 bases). Germline V gene sequence: CDR1 MNHEY, CDR2 SVGAGI. With 2 bases removed from V and 0 bases from J, the gap between germline ends came to 8 bases. The CDR3 sequence is 15 residues long.

There are many counts of this clonotype. V and J are TRBV18 and TRBJ1-2, with no clear D. Germline V gives CDR1 KGHSH, CDR2 LQKENI. V dropped 4 bases and J dropped 0 bases, with 18 bases sitting between them. CDR3 length: 17 residues. In DNA form, the CDR3 reads TGTGCCAGCTCACTCCGGGGAGCCTTGTTAGCTAACTATGGCTACACCTTC. Protein sequence: CASSLRGALLANYGYTF.

This clonotype was seen a handful of times. This rearrangement joins TRBV19 to TRBJ2-7; D unclear. Germline V gene data show CDR1 as LNHDA and CDR2 as SQIVND (reference sequence). Trimming took off 5 bases at V and 3 bases at J, with 8 bases between the two ends. CDR3 length: 12 residues. The CDR3 sequence is CASSGSVYEQYF. The DNA of the CDR3 is TGTGCCAGTAGTGGCTCGGTCTACGAGCAGTACTTC. The variable domain in full, with the rest retrieved from reference TRBV19 and TRBJ2-7, is DGGITQSPKYLFRKEGQNVTLSCEQNLNHDAMYWYRQDPGQGLRLIYYSQIVNDFQKGDIAEGYSVSREKKESFPLTVTSAQKNPTAFYLCASSGSVYEQYFGPGTRLTVT.

This clonotype was seen only a few times. V gene TRBV27 combines with J gene TRBJ2-7; D is perhaps TRBD1 (5 bases). The V and J ends lost 3 bases and 2 bases respectively, with 11 bases between them. The CDR3 has 14 residues. Germline-derived CDR1 and CDR2 are MNHEY and SMNVEV (reference sequence). The CDR3 region is CASSFATAAYEQYF. The CDR3 coding sequence is TGTGCCAGCAGTTTTGCGACAGCAGCCTACGAGCAGTACTTC.

The rearrangement links TRBV12-3 or TRBV12-4 to TRBJ2-5, with D perhaps matching TRBD1 or TRBD2 (5 bases each). The CDR3 runs to 15 residues. The V gene lost 6 bases and the J gene lost 1 base, with 15 bases spanning the gap. CDR3 region: CASSPGRATQETQYF. The CDR3 DNA is TGTGCCAGCAGCCCGGGGCGGGCAACCCAAGAGACCCAGTACTTC.

This clonotype was detected many times. The J gene is TRBJ1-2, the V gene TRBV7-8; 9 nucleotides agree with TRBD1. The ends lost 5 bases at V and 4 bases at J; junction bases unmatched: 11. The CDR3 consists of 16 residues. Germline V gene lookup returns CDR1 SGHVS and CDR2 FQNEAQ. The CDR3 DNA sequence: TGTGCCAGCAGCAGGGACAGGGTAGACTGGGGCTATGGCTACACCTTC. As protein: CASSRDRVDWGYGYTF.

This clonotype has a handful of counts. The chain recombines TRBV13 with TRBJ1-2; D may be TRBD1 (5 bases). Trimming stripped 0 bases from V and 4 bases from J, with 6 bases between. The CDR3 sequence is 13 residues long. Germline assignment: CDR1 PRHDT and CDR2 FYEKMQ (reference sequence). Here the CDR3 reads CASSLGGVYGYTF. For the CDR3, the DNA is TGTGCCAGCAGCTTAGGAGGGGTCTATGGCTACACCTTC. The full variable domain, completed using reference TRBV13 and TRBJ1-2, is AAGVIQSPRHLIKEKRETATLKCYPIPRHDTVYWYQQGPGQDPQFLISFYEKMQSDKGSIPDRFSAQQFSDYHSELNMSSLELGDSALYFCASSLGGVYGYTFGSGTRLTVV.

This clonotype was counted many times. The J gene is TRBJ2-2, the V gene TRBV7-9; D perhaps matches TRBD1 (6 bases). CDR3 length: 14 amino acids. Germline CDR1 reads SEHNR; CDR2 reads FQNEAQ (reference sequence). Trimming stripped 5 bases from V and 4 bases from J, with 11 bases between. CDR3 sequence: CASSQGSATGELFF. The CDR3, as DNA: TGTGCCAGCAGCCAGGGGAGCGCCACCGGGGAGCTGTTTTTT. Complete variable domain (other parts from reference TRBV7-9 and TRBJ2-2): DTGVSQNPRHKITKRGQNVTFRCDPISEHNRLYWYRQTLGQGPEFLTYFQNEAQLEKSRLLSDRFSAERPKGSFSTLEIQRTEQGDSAMYLCASSQGSATGELFFGEGSRLTVL.

This clonotype was detected only a few times. A read error may produce the germline difference seen at one junction end. V usage is TRBV5-4 and J usage is TRBJ2-5; D is unresolved. The germline gives CDR1 SGHNT, CDR2 YYREEE (reference sequence). The CDR3 totals 9 residues. The CDR3 here is CASSSPPDF. The CDR3, as DNA: TGTGCCAGCAGCTCACCCCCTGACTTC.

This clonotype was seen ten or more times. This chain joins TRBV3-1 and TRBJ1-6; maybe TRBD1 (6 bases). The CDR3 spans 14 residues. Trimming cost V 3 bases and J 8 bases, with 11 bases left between them. Germline V CDR1 and CDR2: LGHDT, YNNKEL (reference sequence). This CDR3 reads CASSQRTGYSPLHF. The CDR3 DNA follows: TGTGCCAGCAGCCAGCGTACAGGGTATTCACCCCTCCACTTT. The whole variable domain, remainder taken from reference TRBV3-1 and TRBJ1-6, is DTAVSQTPKYLVTQMGNDKSIKCEQNLGHDTMYWYKQDSKKFLKIMFSYNNKELIINETVPNRFSPKSPDKAHLNLHINSLELGDSAVYFCASSQRTGYSPLHFGNGTRLTVT.

The chain recombines TRBV5-1 with TRBJ2-2; D remains ambiguous. CDR1 SGHRS and CDR2 YFSETQ come from the germline V gene. This CDR3 region has 15 residues. V gave up 4 bases and J gave up 2 bases, with 12 bases separating them. In nucleotides, the CDR3 is TGCGCCAGCAGCGTCCGGGCCGACAACACCGGGGAGCTGTTTTTT. Its translation: CASSVRADNTGELFF.